The rows below give T cell receptor beta chains drawn from one sample of a study of T cells after yellow fever vaccination. TCRdb fed the 5' RACE reads into MiXCR, producing one record per CDR3 protein. This table holds about 340,000 distinct CDR3 sequences, 8.5% to 9% found once. Sequenced material: PBMCs, taken on the day of the first yellow fever vaccination. The receptor source for this set is a man aged 18 to 29 who received the YFV17D yellow fever vaccine. The CDR3 runs from the conserved cysteine through the conserved F or W. Fields, in order: D gene, J gene, clone size, V gene, CDR3 DNA, CDR3 protein. A D gene is named only where the DNA matches it firmly. Clone size is shown for a subset of rows, as once, few, many or a class of expanded clone.

d_call: -; j_call: TRBJ2-3; clone_size: -; v_call: TRBV9; cdr3_nt: TGTGCCAGCACCCTCCGGGGCCAGATCACAGATACGCAGTATTTT; cdr3_aa: CASTLRGQITDTQYF
d_call: -; j_call: TRBJ2-7; clone_size: few; v_call: TRBV18; cdr3_nt: TGTGCCAGCTCACCCCGGGACACAATTTACGAGCAGTACTTC; cdr3_aa: CASSPRDTIYEQYF
d_call: TRBD1; j_call: TRBJ2-7; clone_size: few; v_call: TRBV5-6; cdr3_nt: TGTGCCAGCAGCTTGGATCCGTGGCAGGGGGTCCAATACGAGCAGTACTTC; cdr3_aa: CASSLDPWQGVQYEQYF
d_call: TRBD1; j_call: TRBJ2-3; clone_size: -; v_call: TRBV4-3; cdr3_nt: TGCGCCAGCAGCCAAGCGTACAGGGGGCGCAGGGATACGCAGTATTTT; cdr3_aa: CASSQAYRGRRDTQYF
d_call: -; j_call: TRBJ2-6; clone_size: -; v_call: TRBV7-3; cdr3_nt: TGTGCCAGCAGCTTCATGGGGGGCCGGCCGTCCGGGGCCAACGTCCTGACTTTC; cdr3_aa: CASSFMGGRPSGANVLTF
d_call: -; j_call: TRBJ2-1; clone_size: few; v_call: TRBV4-1; cdr3_nt: TGCGCCAGCAGCAAAGGGGCGGCTCCCAATGAGCAGTTCTTC; cdr3_aa: CASSKGAAPNEQFF
d_call: -; j_call: TRBJ1-6; clone_size: -; v_call: TRBV20-1; cdr3_nt: TGCAGTGCCCGCCGGGCACGGGGTTCACCCCTCCACTTT; cdr3_aa: CSARRARGSPLHF
d_call: TRBD2; j_call: TRBJ2-1; clone_size: -; v_call: TRBV11-2; cdr3_nt: TGTGCCAGCAGCCCAACGGGGGGACTAGCGGGTGAGCAGTTCTTC; cdr3_aa: CASSPTGGLAGEQFF
d_call: TRBD1; j_call: TRBJ1-2; clone_size: -; v_call: TRBV5-1; cdr3_nt: TGCGCCAGCAGGGCCGGGACAGGGGGATACGGCTACACCTTC; cdr3_aa: CASRAGTGGYGYTF
d_call: -; j_call: TRBJ2-1; clone_size: few; v_call: TRBV7-9; cdr3_nt: TGTGCCAGCAGCCGCGGAGCAGATAATGAGCAGTTCTTC; cdr3_aa: CASSRGADNEQFF
d_call: -; j_call: TRBJ2-6; clone_size: few; v_call: TRBV6-4; cdr3_nt: TGTGCCAGCTCGGTGGACGGGGCCAACGTCCTGACTTTC; cdr3_aa: CASSVDGANVLTF
d_call: TRBD2; j_call: TRBJ2-1; clone_size: many; v_call: TRBV6-2/TRBV6-3; cdr3_nt: TGTGCCAGCAGTTACCCGGGACTAGAGGAGTTCTTC; cdr3_aa: CASSYPGLEEFF
d_call: -; j_call: TRBJ1-5; clone_size: few; v_call: TRBV9; cdr3_nt: TGTGCCAGCAGCGTAGCTCCGACAGTTGATCAGCCCCAGCATTTT; cdr3_aa: CASSVAPTVDQPQHF
d_call: TRBD1; j_call: TRBJ1-3; clone_size: -; v_call: TRBV10-2; cdr3_nt: TGCGCCAGCAGGGGACAGTCTTTGTACCTCTCTGGAAACACCATATATTTT; cdr3_aa: CASRGQSLYLSGNTIYF
d_call: TRBD2; j_call: TRBJ2-3; clone_size: -; v_call: TRBV9; cdr3_nt: TGTGCCAGCAGCGTAGGAATTAGCGGGGGACCTGTGGATACGCAGTATTTT; cdr3_aa: CASSVGISGGPVDTQYF
d_call: TRBD1; j_call: TRBJ1-1; clone_size: many; v_call: TRBV24-1; cdr3_nt: TGTGCCACCAGTGATTTACGGACAGGGGGGACTGAAGCTTTCTTT; cdr3_aa: CATSDLRTGGTEAFF
d_call: -; j_call: TRBJ1-1; clone_size: -; v_call: TRBV27; cdr3_nt: TGTGCCAGCAGTTTCGTTAAGAACACTGAAGCTTTCTTT; cdr3_aa: CASSFVKNTEAFF
d_call: -; j_call: TRBJ2-1; clone_size: few; v_call: TRBV10-3; cdr3_nt: TGTGCCATCAGTGTCTGGGGGGCCAACCCGAGCAATGAGCAGTTCTTC; cdr3_aa: CAISVWGANPSNEQFF
d_call: -; j_call: TRBJ2-7; clone_size: few; v_call: TRBV4-2; cdr3_nt: TGTGCCAGCAGCCAAGATTACGCGGTAGCGGGCTACGACAGGGAGCAGTACTTC; cdr3_aa: CASSQDYAVAGYDREQYF
d_call: TRBD1; j_call: TRBJ1-2; clone_size: -; v_call: TRBV7-9; cdr3_nt: TGTGCCAGCAGCTTAAACAGGGGGGTAGGAGGCTACACCTTC; cdr3_aa: CASSLNRGVGGYTF